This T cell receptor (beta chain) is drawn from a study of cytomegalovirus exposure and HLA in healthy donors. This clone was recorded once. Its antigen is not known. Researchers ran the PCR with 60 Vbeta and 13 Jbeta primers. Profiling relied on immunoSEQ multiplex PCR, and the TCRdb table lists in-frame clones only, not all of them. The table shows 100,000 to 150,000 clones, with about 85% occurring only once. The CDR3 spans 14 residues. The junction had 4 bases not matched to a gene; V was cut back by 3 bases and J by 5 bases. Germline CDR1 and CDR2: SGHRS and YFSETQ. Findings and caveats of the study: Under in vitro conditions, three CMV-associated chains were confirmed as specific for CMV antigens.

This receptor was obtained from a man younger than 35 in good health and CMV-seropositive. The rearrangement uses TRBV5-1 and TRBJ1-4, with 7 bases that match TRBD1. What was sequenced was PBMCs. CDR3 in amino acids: CASSWTGTNEKLFF. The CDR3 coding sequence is TGCGCCAGCAGCTGGACAGGCACAAATGAAAAACTGTTTTTT.